One sample yielded the 20 T cell receptor beta chains listed below, sequenced in a study of shared clonotypes between healthy human individuals. Method: immunoSEQ multiplex PCR; TCRdb's copy keeps in-frame clones and lacks some. The table lists some 2.1 million clones, around 95% of them singletons. What was sequenced was naive CD4+ T cells sorted from blood. The subset here: CD45RA+ positively selected. These receptors were taken from a man in his late teens or twenties in good health.

V is TRBV25-1 and J is TRBJ2-7; TRBD1 might be the D (5 bases). This CDR3 has 15 amino acids. Trimming pared 5 bases from V and 5 bases from J, leaving 19 bases between. Germline V CDR1 and CDR2: MGHDK, SYGVNS. CDR3 nucleotide sequence: TGTGCCAGCAGTTCGACAGAAATTCCTCTACACGAGCAGTACTTC. This codes for CASSSTEIPLHEQYF.

CDR3 amino acids: CASGAGGNYGYTF. The CDR3 DNA sequence: TGTGCCAGTGGGGCAGGGGGAAACTATGGCTACACCTTC. The V gene is TRBV2, the J gene TRBJ1-2; TRBD1 aligns across 7 bases. This CDR3 has 13 amino acids. Germline loops: CDR1 SNHLY, CDR2 FYNNEI. Losses at the gene ends were 9 bases for V and 2 bases for J; bases not matched to a gene: 6.

This chain joins TRBV6-6 and TRBJ1-3; D is unclear. The CDR3 is made up of 16 amino acids. The V gene lost 2 bases and the J gene lost 4 bases, with 15 bases spanning the gap. Per germline, CDR1 MNHNY and CDR2 SVGAGI (reference sequence). In DNA form, the CDR3 reads TGTGCCAGCAGTTACCCCGGGTCCCGGGAAGGAAACACCATATATTTT. Its translation: CASSYPGSREGNTIYF.

This chain uses TRBV5-1 with TRBJ2-7; 8 nucleotides agree with TRBD1. Germline lookup yields CDR1 SGHRS and CDR2 YFSETQ. CDR3 size: 14 residues. The V gene end was trimmed by 3 bases and the J gene end by 6 bases; junction bases not matched to a gene: 8. The DNA of the CDR3 is TGCGCCAGCAGCTCCGGACAGGGTCTAGGCGAGCAGTACTTC. This translates into CASSSGQGLGEQYF.

The sample holds many counts of this clone. The V gene is TRBV18, the J gene TRBJ2-7; possible D gene TRBD2, 7 bases. This CDR3 is built from 14 residues. Trimming removed 6 bases at V and 3 bases at J, with 15 bases between. CDR1 and CDR2 from the germline V gene are KGHSH and LQKENI. The CDR3 region has the DNA TGTGCCAGCTCTCCCCCCGGGGGGCTCTACGAGCAGTACTTC. Amino acids: CASSPPGGLYEQYF.

V and J are TRBV10-3 and TRBJ2-1; TRBD1 agrees at 9 bases. The germline V gene encodes CDR1 ENHRY and CDR2 SYGVKD. The V and J ends lost 5 bases and 8 bases, in that order; junction bases with no gene match: 10. The CDR3 is 15 amino acids. The DNA of the CDR3 is TGTGCCATCAGTAAAGGACAGGGGCAAGGCGATGAGCAGTTCTTC. Amino acid sequence: CAISKGQGQGDEQFF.

This rearrangement joins TRBV7-2 to TRBJ2-7, with D possibly matching TRBD1 (5 bases). Germline V CDR1 and CDR2: SGHTA, FQGNSA. Trimming cost V 4 bases and J 4 bases, with 11 bases left between them. CDR3 length equals 13 residues. The CDR3 loop is CASSSNQGYEQYF. DNA for the CDR3: TGTGCCAGCAGCTCAAATCAGGGTTACGAGCAGTACTTC. The full variable domain, with the rest looked up from reference TRBV7-2 and TRBJ2-7, is GAGVSQSPSNKVTEKGKDVELRCDPISGHTALYWYRQSLGQGLEFLIYFQGNSAPDKSGLPSDRFSAERTGGSVSTLTIQRTQQEDSAVYLCASSSNQGYEQYFGPGTRLTVT.

The chain has TRBV10-3 and TRBJ1-5; a weak D match, TRBD1 (6 bases). The CDR3 has 17 amino acids. Looked up from germline, CDR1 is ENHRY and CDR2 is SYGVKD. With 0 bases removed from V and 7 bases from J, the gap between germline ends came to 19 bases. DNA of the CDR3: TGTGCCATCAGTGAGTCCTGGGGGCAGGGCTCGAGCCAGCCCCAGCATTTT. Translating it yields CAISESWGQGSSQPQHF.

CDR3 protein: CASSFGGLRDSQYF. The CDR3 DNA sequence: TGTGCCAGCAGTTTTGGGGGTTTGCGGGACTCGCAGTACTTC. This sequence joins TRBV28 and TRBJ2-5, with D possibly matching TRBD2 (6 bases). Germline CDR1 reads MDHEN; CDR2 reads SYDVKM. The V end was cut by 3 bases, the J end by 11 bases, with 19 bases between. The CDR3 runs to 14 residues.

J is TRBJ1-5 and V is TRBV19; no clear D. V dropped 3 bases and J dropped 3 bases, with 21 bases sitting between them. The V gene's germline CDR1 is LNHDA and CDR2 SQIVND (reference sequence). The CDR3 has 18 amino acids. The CDR3 reads CASSIRPKERQLNQPQHF. CDR3 DNA sequence: TGTGCCAGTAGTATCCGCCCCAAGGAAAGACAACTCAATCAGCCCCAGCATTTT.

The CDR3 protein is CASSLGQPPNNEQFF. For the CDR3, the DNA is TGTGCCAGCAGCTTGGGACAGCCCCCAAACAATGAGCAGTTCTTC. The chain has TRBV7-6 and TRBJ2-1; 7 nucleotides align to TRBD1. V gave up 3 bases and J gave up 5 bases; unmatched junction bases: 7. Germline V CDR1 and CDR2: SGHVS, FNYEAQ. The CDR3 is made up of 15 amino acids. Filled out from reference TRBV7-6 and TRBJ2-1, the complete variable domain reads GAGVSQSPRYKVTKRGQDVALRCDPISGHVSLYWYRQALGQGPEFLTYFNYEAQQDKSGLPNDRFSAERPEGSISTLTIQRTEQRDSAMYRCASSLGQPPNNEQFFGPGTRLTVL.

Worth noting for this clone: In the same sample, other DNA sequences code for this CDR3. The gene calls are TRBV30 and TRBJ2-3; the match to TRBD2 covers 11 bases. The CDR3 runs 15 residues. V shed 1 base, J shed 0 bases, and the junction held 0 bases outside the gene matches. Looked up from germline, CDR1 is GTSNPN and CDR2 is SVGIG (reference sequence). Here the CDR3 reads CAWSGLAGSTDTQYF. CDR3 in DNA: TGTGCCTGGAGTGGACTAGCGGGGAGCACAGATACGCAGTATTTT.

The V gene is TRBV30, the J gene TRBJ1-1; D possibly corresponds to TRBD1 (5 bases). The CDR3 sequence is 11 residues long. The germline gives CDR1 GTSNPN, CDR2 SVGIG (reference sequence). The CDR3 sequence: CAKKRGTEAFF. The CDR3 region has the DNA TGTGCGAAGAAAAGGGGTACTGAAGCTTTCTTT.

CDR3 in amino acids: CASSQDPGLAGGRDTQYF. The CDR3 nucleotides read TGCGCCAGCAGCCAAGATCCGGGACTAGCGGGGGGCCGGGATACGCAGTATTTT. J is TRBJ2-3 and V is TRBV4-1; 15 bases line up with TRBD2. CDR3 length: 18 residues. V dropped 0 bases and J dropped 6; count of bases not matched to a gene: 7. Germline V gives CDR1 MGHRA, CDR2 YSYEKL.

This chain links TRBV2 with TRBJ1-4; D perhaps matches TRBD1 (5 bases). The CDR3 contains 17 residues. The V and J ends lost 4 bases and 2 bases respectively, with 17 bases between them. Germline lookup yields CDR1 SNHLY and CDR2 FYNNEI. The CDR3 DNA sequence: TGTGCCAGCAGTGTTCTTCAGGGACCACTCACTAATGAAAAACTGTTTTTT. This codes for CASSVLQGPLTNEKLFF.

This chain connects TRBV6-5 to TRBJ2-7; TRBD2 is a possible D gene (7 bases). Trimming took 7 bases from V and 5 from J, leaving 21 bases between them. This CDR3 contains 15 residues. Germline-derived CDR1 and CDR2 are MNHEY and SVGAGI. The CDR3 nucleotides are TGTGCCAGCACGAAGGAAGGGGGAGGGCGGCACGAGCAGTACTTC. Translation: CASTKEGGGRHEQYF.

This rearrangement joins TRBV11-1 to TRBJ1-1; tentatively, D is TRBD1 (5 bases). The CDR3 is made up of 15 amino acids. Trimming left V 6 bases short and J 0 bases short, with 14 bases between. CDR1 and CDR2 (germline): SGHAT, FQDESV (reference sequence). CDR3 coding DNA: TGTGCCAGCAGGGCGGGAGGGGTCATGAACACTGAAGCTTTCTTT. This codes for CASRAGGVMNTEAFF.

On this clone itself: Germline and junction disagree at one end, which may indicate a read error. V gene TRBV27 combines with J gene TRBJ1-2, with TRBD1 identical over 7 bases. Germline V CDR1 and CDR2: MNHEY, SMNVEV (reference sequence). The CDR3 is 8 amino acids. The CDR3 loop reads CAIRGDYF. In DNA form, the CDR3 reads TGTGCCATCAGGGGGGACTATTTC.

A note on this clone: Other DNA sequences in the sample encode the same CDR3. The gene calls are TRBV6-6 and TRBJ2-7; 8 bases are a match to TRBD1. The V gene end was trimmed by 6 bases and the J gene end by 3 bases; junction bases not matched to a gene: 4. This CDR3 has 13 residues. Germline CDR1 reads MNHNY; CDR2 reads SVGAGI (reference sequence). The CDR3 DNA reads as TGTGCCAGCAGCCCAGACAGGGGCTACGAGCAGTACTTC. It is translated as CASSPDRGYEQYF.

The chain has TRBV4-1 and TRBJ1-4; D might be TRBD1 (5 bases). CDR1 is MGHRA and CDR2 is YSYEKL in the germline V gene. V lost 4 bases, J lost 10 bases, and 19 bases lay in between. CDR3 length equals 15 residues. The DNA of the CDR3 is TGCGCCAGCAGCCCTTTGGGGGAGCTAATGGGAAAACTGTTTTTT. It specifies CASSPLGELMGKLFF.